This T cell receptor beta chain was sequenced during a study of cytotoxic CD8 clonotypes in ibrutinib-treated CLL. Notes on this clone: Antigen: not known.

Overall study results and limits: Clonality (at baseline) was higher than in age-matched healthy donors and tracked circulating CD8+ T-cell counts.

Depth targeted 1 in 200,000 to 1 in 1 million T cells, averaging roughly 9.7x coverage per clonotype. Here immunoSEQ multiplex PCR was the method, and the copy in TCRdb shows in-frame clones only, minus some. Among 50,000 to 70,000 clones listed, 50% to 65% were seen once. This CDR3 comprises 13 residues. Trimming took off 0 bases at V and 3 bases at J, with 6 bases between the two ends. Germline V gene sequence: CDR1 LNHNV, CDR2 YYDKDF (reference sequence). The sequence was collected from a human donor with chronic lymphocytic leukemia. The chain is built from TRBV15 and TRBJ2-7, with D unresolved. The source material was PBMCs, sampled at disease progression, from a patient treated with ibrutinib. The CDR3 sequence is CATSREGYYEQYF. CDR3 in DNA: TGTGCCACCAGCAGAGAGGGGTACTACGAGCAGTACTTC.